This TCR beta chain was identified in a study of identical twins (dated by TCRdb to about 2016). For the study in its entirety: The study deep-sequenced TCR alpha and beta repertoires from monozygotic twins, unrelated adults of various ages and cord blood to test whether fetal clonotypes persist. Replicate twin experiments were performed at different times using different library preparation protocols to rule out contamination. Findings and caveats that apply to the study as a whole: Invariant T cells such as MAIT and iNKT could partly confound zero-insertion analyses, although diverse VJ usage argued against such confounding for most clonotypes. Compared with coincidental sharing between unrelated individuals, out-of-frame TCR alpha sequences shared between twins had an excess of sequences with low generation probability. Abundant cord blood beta clonotypes had fewer insertions, young adult naive repertoires showed a similar but weaker trend, and memory repertoires showed no such trend. In beta out-of-frame sequences, excess twin sharing was weaker, because having fewer shared sequences lowered the signal-to-noise ratio. In monozygotic twins, out-of-frame TCR alpha sharing was systematically underestimated by recombination models, although the models agreed with sharing between unrelated individuals. Because the same donors could not be followed over many years, the conclusions relied on cross-sectional statistical analysis.

The cysteine opens and the phenylalanine closes a CDR3 of 14 amino acids. The only DNA kept is the CDR3, 42 bases in frame from the first base. V and J lose 0 bases and 5 bases, and a span of 11 bases separates them. CDR1 and CDR2, per the germline V gene, are SGHRS and YFSETQ. Every donor was a healthy Caucasian. The study also sequenced three unrelated non-twin adults: a male aged 18 to 29, a male aged 50 to 59 and a female aged 50 to 59. Miltenyi CD45RO+ enrichment and human naive T-cell isolation kits were used to isolate memory (CD45RO+) and naive T cells from PBMC. This clonotype was picked up a small number of times. Its specific antigen is unknown. There are no base qualities to consult, and no much larger clone falls within one base. The library was produced with 5' RACE. TCRdb names Illumina HiSeq 2000 as the instrument used. A universal primer binding site was introduced by template switching, and a unique molecular identifier was present in the final cDNA, enabling accurate counting of TCR cDNA molecules. Specific primers in the conserved constant-segment region were used to synthesize first-strand cDNA for TCR alpha and beta chains. Each cDNA library was double barcoded, with a SMART-Mk sample barcode plus Illumina barcodes, to control for contamination. TruSeq adapter sequences and Illumina sample barcodes were added in two successive PCR steps. The Illumina HiSeq platform was used with custom primers to sequence TCR alpha and beta cDNA libraries. The paper's data handling went like this. MiGEC was used to process raw reads and extract unique molecular identifiers, and MiXCR was used to find CDR3 positions. Recombination models were inferred per individual with the repgenHMM and IGoR tools using an EM algorithm. The analysis of shared clonotypes was done with the tcR package in R, with sharing normalized by the product of cloneset sizes. Out-of-frame nonproductive sequences were analyzed to study raw recombination free of thymic and clonal selection effects. In-frame beta chains were kept once TCRdb had trimmed the public reads at Q25 with fastp and called clones with MiXCR. Records with the same CDR3 protein are collapsed into one entry carrying the most frequent genes and DNA. Clone size and V and J calls follow TCRdb, not the original study. The sample records hundreds of thousands of distinct CDR3 sequences, less than 7% of which are singletons. Around 2% of the sample is taken by the ten largest.

Recombination joined TRBV5-1 with TRBJ1-1, with the D gene call left open. The receptor's source is a man between 18 and 35 years old in good health. The sequenced material came from naive T cells sorted from blood. In the paper's terms, the cell subset or site label means: cells isolated with a human naive T-cell isolation kit. The CDR3 here reads CASSLETLGTEAFF. The DNA sequence is as follows: TGCGCCAGCAGCTTGGAAACCTTGGGAACTGAAGCTTTCTTT.